This T cell receptor beta chain was recorded in a study of early stage breast cancer tumors. Method: immunoSEQ multiplex PCR; TCRdb's copy keeps in-frame clones and lacks some. This sample carries some 28,000 clones, about 80% of them seen once, and the ten largest clones take over 9.5%. This clone was seen just once. This TCR came from a person in their 60s with breast cancer. The sample taken for sequencing was blood.

The CDR3 DNA reads as TGCGCCAGCAGCTTAACCCTAAGCACAGATACGCAGTATTTT. It codes for CASSLTLSTDTQYF. V is TRBV5-1 and J is TRBJ2-3; D remains ambiguous. V was cut by 2 bases and J by 0 bases, with 7 bases left in between. The length of the CDR3 is 14 residues. Germline CDR1 and CDR2: SGHRS and YFSETQ.